The T cell receptor (beta chain) described here comes from a study of cytomegalovirus exposure and HLA in healthy donors. The assay was immunoSEQ multiplex PCR, and TCRdb's table has in-frame clones only and misses some. The table lists about 98,000 clones, around 88% of them singletons. This CDR3 contains 11 residues. The V and J ends lost 3 bases and 7 bases respectively, with 9 bases between them. Germline loops: CDR1 DFQATT, CDR2 SNEGSKA (reference sequence). Notes on the study in general: Most observed TCR sequences were rare, whereas some public TCRs were detected in many donors. The study flagged about 150 TCR beta chains as cytomegalovirus-associated.

This clone was detected only a few times. Its antigen is not identified. The TCR sequence derives from a woman under 40 in good health and CMV-seronegative. Sequences were obtained from PBMCs. The chain links TRBV20-1 to TRBJ2-5, with D tentatively TRBD2 (5 bases). This CDR3 is CSARARGTQYF. CDR3 coding DNA: TGCAGTGCTAGGGCCCGGGGGACCCAGTACTTC.